This T cell receptor (beta chain) was obtained from a study of OX40 agonist ivuxolimab in advanced cancers. Germline V lookup: CDR1 MDHEN, CDR2 SYDVKM. The CDR3 has 15 amino acids. V lost 3 bases and J lost 2; bases outside the gene matches: 7. The repertoire was sequenced with immunoSEQ multiplex PCR; TCRdb's copy has only in-frame clones and lacks some. The data contain some 70,000 clones, around 87% of them singletons. Sequences were derived from CD4+ or CD8+ T cells sorted from blood, sampled in a trial of the OX40 agonist ivuxolimab. The receptor's source is an adult with an advanced solid tumor such as melanoma, head and neck, liver or kidney cancer. The rearrangement joins TRBV28 to TRBJ2-7; TRBD2 aligns across 7 bases. The CDR3 nucleotides are TGTGCCAGCAGTTTCAATCTAGCGGAAGCCTACGAGCAGTACTTC. Protein: CASSFNLAEAYEQYF.